These T cell receptor beta chains were read from a single sample in a study of blood T cell repertoires in COVID-19. TCRdb keeps only in-frame clones here, not all; method: immunoSEQ multiplex PCR. The sample records 250,000 to 300,000 clones, roughly 85% being singletons. The source material was peripheral blood. Receptors were obtained from a man aged 45-65 years with active or convalescent COVID-19. Each CDR3 is given with its conserved first and last residue. D genes are given only for firm matches. Only part of the rows carry a size: once, few, many, or a class if the clone is expanded.

v_call: TRBV19
cdr3_length: 16
d_call: TRBD1
clone_size: once
j_call: TRBJ1-5
cdr3_aa: CASSTLTGAVDQPQHF
cdr3_nt: TGTGCCAGTAGTACCTTGACAGGGGCGGTAGATCAGCCCCAGCATTTT

v_call: TRBV19
cdr3_length: 17
d_call: .
clone_size: .
j_call: TRBJ1-5
cdr3_aa: CASSFVSGASFSQPQHF
cdr3_nt: TGTGCCAGTAGTTTTGTCTCAGGGGCCAGCTTCTCTCAGCCCCAGCATTTT

v_call: TRBV9
cdr3_length: 14
d_call: .
clone_size: .
j_call: TRBJ1-6
cdr3_aa: CASSVSSGEPPLHF
cdr3_nt: TGTGCCAGCAGCGTATCGTCAGGGGAGCCACCCCTCCACTTT

v_call: TRBV6-2/TRBV6-3
cdr3_length: 15
d_call: .
clone_size: .
j_call: TRBJ1-1
cdr3_aa: CASSHRGGVGSGAFF
cdr3_nt: TGTGCCAGCAGTCACCGGGGTGGCGTCGGCTCCGGAGCTTTCTTT

v_call: TRBV15
cdr3_length: 14
d_call: .
clone_size: few
j_call: TRBJ1-6
cdr3_aa: CATSRDRMGSPLHF
cdr3_nt: TGTGCCACCAGCAGAGACAGGATGGGTTCACCCCTCCACTTT

v_call: TRBV5-1
cdr3_length: 15
d_call: .
clone_size: .
j_call: TRBJ1-1
cdr3_aa: CASSLEGRANTEAFF
cdr3_nt: TGCGCCAGCAGCTTGGAAGGCAGGGCGAACACTGAAGCTTTCTTT

v_call: TRBV7-6
cdr3_length: 15
d_call: TRBD1
clone_size: .
j_call: TRBJ2-7
cdr3_aa: CASSSGQGNPYEQYF
cdr3_nt: TGTGCCAGCAGTTCCGGACAGGGCAATCCCTACGAGCAGTACTTC

v_call: TRBV2
cdr3_length: 11
d_call: .
clone_size: .
j_call: TRBJ2-7
cdr3_aa: CASSVSLEQYF
cdr3_nt: TGTGCCAGCAGCGTCTCCTTGGAGCAGTACTTC

v_call: TRBV19
cdr3_length: 13
d_call: .
clone_size: .
j_call: TRBJ1-2
cdr3_aa: CASSRDRNYGYTF
cdr3_nt: TGTGCCAGTAGTAGAGACAGGAACTATGGCTACACCTTC

v_call: TRBV9
cdr3_length: 16
d_call: TRBD2
clone_size: few
j_call: TRBJ2-2
cdr3_aa: CASSVGDSGTGGELFF
cdr3_nt: TGTGCCAGCAGCGTAGGGGATAGCGGGACCGGCGGGGAGCTGTTTTTT

v_call: TRBV4-1
cdr3_length: 15
d_call: .
clone_size: .
j_call: TRBJ1-2
cdr3_aa: CASSPPGSGNYGYTF
cdr3_nt: TGCGCCAGCAGCCCCCCAGGCAGTGGCAACTATGGCTACACCTTC

v_call: TRBV19
cdr3_length: 14
d_call: TRBD1
clone_size: .
j_call: TRBJ1-5
cdr3_aa: CASSRQGRNQPQHF
cdr3_nt: TGTGCCAGTAGTAGACAGGGCCGGAATCAGCCCCAGCATTTT

v_call: TRBV3-1/TRBV3-2
cdr3_length: 16
d_call: .
clone_size: once
j_call: TRBJ2-1
cdr3_aa: CASSQDRVGYYNEQFF
cdr3_nt: TGTGCCAGCAGCCAAGACAGGGTAGGCTACTACAATGAGCAGTTCTTC

v_call: TRBV12-3/TRBV12-4
cdr3_length: 13
d_call: .
clone_size: .
j_call: TRBJ1-2
cdr3_aa: CASGAGANYGYTF
cdr3_nt: TGTGCCAGCGGGGCAGGAGCTAACTATGGCTACACCTTC

v_call: TRBV5-1
cdr3_length: 17
d_call: TRBD2
clone_size: .
j_call: TRBJ2-5
cdr3_aa: CASSLGGSSGGGETQYF
cdr3_nt: TGCGCCAGCAGCTTGGGTGGTTCTAGCGGAGGAGGGGAGACCCAGTACTTC

v_call: TRBV19
cdr3_length: 16
d_call: .
clone_size: .
j_call: TRBJ1-2
cdr3_aa: CASSPSRTLVNYGYTF
cdr3_nt: TGTGCCAGTAGTCCAAGCCGGACATTGGTAAACTATGGCTACACCTTC

v_call: TRBV24-1
cdr3_length: 15
d_call: .
clone_size: .
j_call: TRBJ1-1
cdr3_aa: CATSPPRTANTEAFF
cdr3_nt: TGTGCCACCAGCCCGCCAAGGACAGCGAACACTGAAGCTTTCTTT

v_call: TRBV6-1
cdr3_length: 16
d_call: .
clone_size: .
j_call: TRBJ1-6
cdr3_aa: CASSENAGRGNSPLHF
cdr3_nt: TGTGCCAGCAGTGAAAACGCGGGCAGAGGGAATTCACCCCTCCACTTT

v_call: TRBV19
cdr3_length: 14
d_call: .
clone_size: .
j_call: TRBJ2-1
cdr3_aa: CASRTGSSYNEQFF
cdr3_nt: TGTGCCAGTAGAACGGGAAGCTCCTACAATGAGCAGTTCTTC

v_call: TRBV10-3
cdr3_length: 15
d_call: TRBD1
clone_size: .
j_call: TRBJ2-7
cdr3_aa: CAISDAPGQGYEQYF
cdr3_nt: TGTGCCATCAGTGATGCTCCGGGACAGGGCTACGAGCAGTACTTC

v_call: TRBV4-2
cdr3_length: 13
d_call: .
clone_size: .
j_call: TRBJ1-1
cdr3_aa: CASGQHFNTEAFF
cdr3_nt: TGTGCCAGCGGACAGCATTTCAACACTGAAGCTTTCTTT

v_call: TRBV9
cdr3_length: 16
d_call: .
clone_size: few
j_call: TRBJ2-5
cdr3_aa: CASSLSAIGRGETQYF
cdr3_nt: TGTGCCAGCAGCCTTAGTGCGATAGGGCGGGGAGAGACCCAGTACTTC

v_call: TRBV3-1/TRBV3-2
cdr3_length: 13
d_call: TRBD2
clone_size: once
j_call: TRBJ2-1
cdr3_aa: CASGLAGGNEQFF
cdr3_nt: TGTGCCAGCGGACTAGCGGGAGGGAATGAGCAGTTCTTC

v_call: TRBV19
cdr3_length: 13
d_call: .
clone_size: .
j_call: TRBJ2-5
cdr3_aa: CASSPRLRETQYF
cdr3_nt: TGTGCCAGTAGCCCGAGACTCCGAGAGACCCAGTACTTC

v_call: TRBV15
cdr3_length: 13
d_call: TRBD2
clone_size: .
j_call: TRBJ2-3
cdr3_aa: CATGGLAGDTQYF
cdr3_nt: TGTGCCACAGGTGGACTAGCGGGCGATACGCAGTATTTT

v_call: TRBV5-1
cdr3_length: 16
d_call: .
clone_size: .
j_call: TRBJ1-6
cdr3_aa: CASSLAGSSYNSPLHF
cdr3_nt: TGCGCCAGCAGCTTGGCAGGAAGCTCCTATAATTCACCCCTCCACTTT

v_call: TRBV6-5
cdr3_length: 15
d_call: .
clone_size: .
j_call: TRBJ2-6
cdr3_aa: CASSVQGTGANVLTF
cdr3_nt: TGTGCCAGCAGCGTACAGGGTACGGGGGCCAACGTCCTGACTTTC

v_call: TRBV11-3
cdr3_length: 19
d_call: .
clone_size: few
j_call: TRBJ1-5
cdr3_aa: CASSLGYSRADTSTQPQHF
cdr3_nt: TGTGCCAGCAGCTTAGGATATTCTCGGGCGGACACATCGACTCAGCCCCAGCATTTT

v_call: TRBV7-6
cdr3_length: 14
d_call: .
clone_size: .
j_call: TRBJ2-1
cdr3_aa: CASSLETGVAGQFF
cdr3_nt: TGTGCCAGCAGCTTAGAGACAGGGGTAGCGGGGCAGTTCTTC

v_call: TRBV19
cdr3_length: 14
d_call: .
clone_size: .
j_call: TRBJ2-5
cdr3_aa: CASSRDGNQETQYF
cdr3_nt: TGTGCCAGTAGTAGAGATGGCAACCAAGAGACCCAGTACTTC

v_call: TRBV27
cdr3_length: 17
d_call: TRBD2
clone_size: few
j_call: TRBJ2-1
cdr3_aa: CASSSRRLAGPNNEQFF
cdr3_nt: TGTGCCAGCAGTTCCCGACGACTAGCGGGACCCAACAATGAGCAGTTCTTC

v_call: TRBV7-2
cdr3_length: 16
d_call: TRBD2
clone_size: .
j_call: TRBJ2-1
cdr3_aa: CASSLLAGGGWNEQFF
cdr3_nt: TGTGCCAGCAGCTTACTAGCGGGAGGAGGTTGGAATGAGCAGTTCTTC

v_call: TRBV18
cdr3_length: 18
d_call: TRBD2
clone_size: .
j_call: TRBJ2-7
cdr3_aa: CASSPRGQLAGVGYEQYF
cdr3_nt: TGTGCCAGCTCACCTCGGGGGCAATTAGCGGGAGTGGGCTACGAGCAGTACTTC

v_call: TRBV30
cdr3_length: 13
d_call: .
clone_size: .
j_call: TRBJ2-2
cdr3_aa: CAWSTSWAGELFF
cdr3_nt: TGTGCCTGGTCGACTAGTTGGGCCGGGGAGCTGTTTTTT

v_call: TRBV10-3
cdr3_length: 18
d_call: TRBD2
clone_size: .
j_call: TRBJ2-1
cdr3_aa: CAISEPRGLAGANNEQFF
cdr3_nt: TGTGCCATCAGTGAGCCGAGGGGACTAGCGGGAGCAAACAATGAGCAGTTCTTC

v_call: TRBV27
cdr3_length: 15
d_call: TRBD1
clone_size: .
j_call: TRBJ1-1
cdr3_aa: CASSFLRGLDTEAFF
cdr3_nt: TGTGCCAGCAGTTTCCTGAGGGGGCTTGACACTGAAGCTTTCTTT

v_call: TRBV7-2
cdr3_length: 15
d_call: TRBD1
clone_size: .
j_call: TRBJ1-3
cdr3_aa: CASSLSGGPGNTIYF
cdr3_nt: TGTGCCAGCAGCTTATCAGGGGGCCCTGGAAACACCATATATTTT

v_call: TRBV27
cdr3_length: 16
d_call: .
clone_size: once
j_call: TRBJ1-6
cdr3_aa: CASSPDRSSYNSPLHF
cdr3_nt: TGTGCCAGCAGTCCTGACAGGAGCTCCTATAATTCACCCCTCCACTTT

v_call: TRBV23-1
cdr3_length: 16
d_call: .
clone_size: .
j_call: TRBJ1-3
cdr3_aa: CASSQSPRGCGNTIYF
cdr3_nt: TGCGCCAGCAGTCAATCACCACGGGGTTGTGGAAACACCATATATTTT

v_call: TRBV5-1
cdr3_length: 14
d_call: .
clone_size: .
j_call: TRBJ1-2
cdr3_aa: CASSLYQGGYGYTF
cdr3_nt: TGCGCCAGCAGCTTGTACCAGGGAGGCTATGGCTACACCTTC

v_call: TRBV27
cdr3_length: 12
d_call: .
clone_size: many
j_call: TRBJ1-2
cdr3_aa: CASRPSGGKLTF
cdr3_nt: TGTGCCAGCAGACCATCAGGAGGGAAGTTAACCTTC

v_call: TRBV30
cdr3_length: 15
d_call: .
clone_size: .
j_call: TRBJ2-5
cdr3_aa: CAWVPRLGDQETQYF
cdr3_nt: TGTGCCTGGGTCCCACGGCTCGGGGATCAAGAGACCCAGTACTTC

v_call: TRBV5-1
cdr3_length: 17
d_call: TRBD1
clone_size: .
j_call: TRBJ2-2
cdr3_aa: CASSLVPKGAGTGELFF
cdr3_nt: TGCGCCAGCAGCTTGGTTCCAAAGGGGGCTGGGACCGGGGAGCTGTTTTTT

v_call: TRBV27
cdr3_length: 14
d_call: .
clone_size: .
j_call: TRBJ2-1
cdr3_aa: CASSRLGGRNEQFF
cdr3_nt: TGTGCCAGCAGTCGTCTAGGCGGGCGCAATGAGCAGTTCTTC

v_call: TRBV7-6
cdr3_length: 16
d_call: .
clone_size: .
j_call: TRBJ1-2
cdr3_aa: CASSTGPPGLGYGYTF
cdr3_nt: TGTGCCAGCAGCACAGGCCCTCCAGGGCTTGGCTATGGCTACACCTTC

v_call: TRBV7-3
cdr3_length: 15
d_call: TRBD2
clone_size: .
j_call: TRBJ2-1
cdr3_aa: CASSPQRGSYNEQFF
cdr3_nt: TGTGCCAGCAGCCCCCAGCGGGGTTCCTACAATGAGCAGTTCTTC

v_call: TRBV5-1
cdr3_length: 16
d_call: TRBD1
clone_size: .
j_call: TRBJ1-3
cdr3_aa: CASSLQGASAGNTIYF
cdr3_nt: TGCGCCAGCAGCTTACAGGGGGCTAGTGCTGGAAACACCATATATTTT